This TCR beta chain was profiled in a study of blood T cell repertoires in COVID-19. The CDR3 consists of 15 residues. Germline lookup yields CDR1 SGHKS and CDR2 YYEKEE (reference sequence). The V and J ends lost 5 bases and 0 bases, in that order; junction bases with no gene match: 4. The protocol was immunoSEQ multiplex PCR, while the TCRdb copy is restricted to in-frame clones and leaves out a portion. The sample holds over 350,000 clones, 70% to 90% seen once. The sequence came from a woman aged 18-29 years with acute COVID-19. The sequencing sample was made of PBMCs or T cells enriched from blood (not recorded which). The chain couples TRBV5-5 to TRBJ1-4; 7 nucleotides line up with TRBD1. The CDR3 here is CASRRTGATNEKLFF. In DNA form, the CDR3 reads TGTGCCAGCAGACGGACAGGCGCAACTAATGAAAAACTGTTTTTT.